The T cell receptor (beta chain) described here comes from a study of cytomegalovirus exposure and HLA in healthy donors. General study results and limits: Prior analysis indicated that the majority of TCR beta V segments exhibited productivity approximately 90% or approximately 30% of the time.

There are 14 residues in the CDR3. With 2 bases clipped from V and 14 bases from J, the junction kept 13 bases outside the gene matches. Germline loops: CDR1 SGHTA, CDR2 FQGTGA. This clone came up a few times. Its antigen is currently unknown. PCR was performed using 60 Vbeta and 13 Jbeta primers. The method was immunoSEQ multiplex PCR; TCRdb's version includes in-frame clones alone and lacks a portion of them. Of more than 200,000 clones listed, about 80% are singletons. V gene TRBV7-3 combines with J gene TRBJ2-5, with 8 bases aligning to TRBD2. The source of this sequence is a man younger than 30 in good health and CMV-seronegative. Input material: PBMCs. CDR3 bases: TGTGCCAGCAGCTTATCTCCAGCGGGAGAAGGATTATACTTC. It codes for CASSLSPAGEGLYF. The full variable domain, its missing parts supplied by reference TRBV7-3 and TRBJ2-5, is GAGVSQTPSNKVTEKGKYVELRCDPISGHTALYWYRQSLGQGPEFLIYFQGTGAADDSGLPNDRFFAVRPEGSVSTLKIQRTERGDSAVYLCASSLSPAGEGLYFGPGTRLLVL.